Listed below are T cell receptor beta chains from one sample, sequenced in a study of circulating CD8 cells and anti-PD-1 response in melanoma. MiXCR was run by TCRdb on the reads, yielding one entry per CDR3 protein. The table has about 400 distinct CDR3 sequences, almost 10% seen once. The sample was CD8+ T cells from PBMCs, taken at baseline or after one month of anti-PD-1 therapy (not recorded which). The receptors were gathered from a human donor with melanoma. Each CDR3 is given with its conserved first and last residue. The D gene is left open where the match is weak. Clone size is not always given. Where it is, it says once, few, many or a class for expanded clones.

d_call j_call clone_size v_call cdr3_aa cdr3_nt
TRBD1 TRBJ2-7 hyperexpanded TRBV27 CASSHTRTGGLVEQYF TGTGCCAGCAGTCACACCCGGACAGGGGGCCTCGTCGAGCAGTACTTC
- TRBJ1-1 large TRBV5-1 CASRQTTDPTEAFF TGCGCCAGCAGGCAAACGACAGATCCCACTGAAGCTTTCTTT
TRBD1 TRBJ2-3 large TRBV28 CASSWTGPTQYF TGTGCCAGCAGTTGGACAGGGCCTACGCAGTATTTT
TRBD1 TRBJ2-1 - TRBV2 CASRRDRGEYNEQFF TGTGCCAGCAGGAGGGACAGGGGCGAGTACAATGAGCAGTTCTTC
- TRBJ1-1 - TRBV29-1 CSVGGGAFGTEAFF TGCAGCGTTGGTGGAGGGGCTTTCGGCACTGAAGCTTTCTTT
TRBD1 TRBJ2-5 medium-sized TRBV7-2 CASSRWTGHQETQYF TGTGCCAGCAGCCGCTGGACAGGGCACCAAGAGACCCAGTACTTC
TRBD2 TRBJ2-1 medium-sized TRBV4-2 CASSQTGGRDEQFF TGTGCCAGCAGCCAAACGGGAGGGAGGGATGAGCAGTTCTTC
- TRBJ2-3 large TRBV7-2 CASSLARVAAPDTQYF TGTGCCAGCAGCTTAGCACGGGTAGCGGCCCCAGATACGCAGTATTTT
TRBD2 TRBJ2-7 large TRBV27 CASSRGLAGWSQYF TGTGCCAGCAGCAGAGGACTAGCGGGATGGTCGCAGTACTTC
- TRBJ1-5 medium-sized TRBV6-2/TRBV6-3 CASSYSGSNQPQHF TGTGCCAGCAGTTACTCTGGTAGCAATCAGCCCCAGCATTTT
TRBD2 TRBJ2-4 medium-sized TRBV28 CASSFGPGASGAKNIQYF TGTGCCAGCAGTTTTGGGCCAGGGGCTAGCGGGGCCAAAAACATTCAGTACTTC